These 20 T cell receptor beta chains originate from one sample sequenced in a study. TCRdb ran MiXCR on the 5' RACE reads and lists one entry per CDR3 protein. Counted here are approximately 40,000 distinct CDR3 sequences, around 30% occurring once; the ten biggest clones make up about 4%. The sequencing sample was made of tumor-infiltrating memory CD4+ T cells sorted from the breast tumor. Subset indicated: memory CD4+ T cells, CD4+CD45RO+CD25-. These receptors were collected from a female donor with breast cancer.

This rearrangement joins TRBV29-1 to TRBJ1-1, with D unclear. The ends were cut back, 4 bases at V and 5 bases at J, with 8 bases in the middle. This CDR3 comprises 11 residues. Germline V lookup: CDR1 SQVTM, CDR2 ANQGSEA. CDR3 sequence (DNA): TGCAGCGTTGTCCGGGGTACTGAAGCTTTCTTT. It codes for CSVVRGTEAFF. Supplemented by reference TRBV29-1 and TRBJ1-1, the full variable domain reads SAVISQKPSRDICQRGTSLTIQCQVDSQVTMMFWYRQQPGQSLTLIATANQGSEATYESGFVIDKFPISRPNLTFSTLTVSNMSPEDSSIYLCSVVRGTEAFFGQGTRLTVV.

Regarding this clonotype: At one boundary the junction diverges from the germline segment, which might be a read error. The chain combines TRBV9 with TRBJ2-1, with 7 bases identical to TRBD1. The CDR3 is 15 amino acids. Per the germline V gene, CDR1 is SGDLS and CDR2 is YYNGEE. CDR3 loop: CARSVEGAVYNEQFF. CDR3 nucleotide sequence: TGTGCCCGCAGCGTAGAGGGGGCCGTCTACAATGAGCAGTTCTTC.

This clonotype was counted between two and nine times. The chain carries TRBV24-1 and TRBJ2-1, with TRBD1 identical over 7 bases. The CDR3 runs 13 residues. CDR1 and CDR2 (germline): KGHDR, SFDVKD. The V segment lost 4 bases and the J segment 8 bases; nucleotides outside the gene matches: 4. The CDR3 nucleotides read TGTGCCACCAGTGACCCCGGACAGGATGAGCAGTTCTTC. This encodes CATSDPGQDEQFF.

Note on this clonotype: A clone one base away is much larger, so this may be a read error. The V call is TRBV4-2, the J call TRBJ2-1, with D unclear. In germline, CDR1 is LGHNA, CDR2 YNFKEQ. The CDR3 has 15 residues. In DNA, the CDR3 is TGTGCCGGCAGCCAAGATGGCCAGGCGTACAATGAGCAGTTCTTC. It translates to CAGSQDGQAYNEQFF.

This clonotype came up a few times. The chain combines TRBV28 with TRBJ2-4; TRBD1 is a possible D gene (7 bases). This CDR3 is built from 15 residues. Trimming removed 6 bases from V and 3 bases from J, with 15 bases in between. CDR1 MDHEN and CDR2 SYDVKM come from the germline V gene. The DNA for the CDR3 is TGTGCCAGCAGCGGAGGGGGACAGATCAAAAACATTCAGTACTTC. Amino acids: CASSGGGQIKNIQYF. The entire variable domain, with the rest obtained from reference TRBV28 and TRBJ2-4, is as follows: DVKVTQSSRYLVKRTGEKVFLECVQDMDHENMFWYRQDPGLGLRLIYFSYDVKMKEKGDIPEGYSVSREKKERFSLILESASTNQTSMYLCASSGGGQIKNIQYFGAGTRLSVL.

This chain links TRBV5-1 with TRBJ1-4, with 8 positions matching TRBD1. The CDR3 contains 14 residues. The V gene end was trimmed by 4 bases and the J gene end by 7 bases; junction bases not matched to a gene: 6. The V gene's germline CDR1 is SGHRS and CDR2 YFSETQ. CDR3 nucleotides: TGCGCCAGCAGCCCCGGACAGGGTGGTGAAAAACTGTTTTTT. As protein: CASSPGQGGEKLFF.

This clonotype has just a few counts. The gene calls are TRBV4-1 and TRBJ2-1, with a tentative D call TRBD1 (6 bases). V gave up 4 bases and J gave up 7 bases, with 17 bases separating them. CDR1 is MGHRA and CDR2 is YSYEKL in the germline V gene. This CDR3 contains 15 residues. The CDR3 sequence is CASSLKGGGGNEQFF. The CDR3, as DNA: TGCGCCAGCAGCCTAAAGGGTGGGGGCGGGAATGAGCAGTTCTTC.

The chain joins TRBV5-1 to TRBJ2-1; 9 bases align to TRBD2. CDR3 length equals 15 residues. V shed 1 base, J shed 3 bases, and the junction held 2 bases outside the gene matches. CDR1 and CDR2 (germline): SGHRS, YFSETQ. The CDR3 nucleotides are TGCGCCAGCAGCTTGACTAGCGGGTACTACAATGAGCAGTTCTTC. Translating it yields CASSLTSGYYNEQFF.

This clonotype has only a few counts. The rearrangement joins TRBV28 to TRBJ1-5; no clear D. Trimming took off 6 bases at V and 5 bases at J, with 11 bases between the two ends. Germline loops: CDR1 MDHEN, CDR2 SYDVKM. The CDR3 loop spans 13 amino acids. The CDR3 DNA reads as TGTGCCAGCAGAGACAACAGTCATCAGCCCCAGCATTTT. Its translation is CASRDNSHQPQHF. The full variable domain, rest sourced from reference TRBV28 and TRBJ1-5, is DVKVTQSSRYLVKRTGEKVFLECVQDMDHENMFWYRQDPGLGLRLIYFSYDVKMKEKGDIPEGYSVSREKKERFSLILESASTNQTSMYLCASRDNSHQPQHFGDGTRLSIL.

This clonotype appeared many times. The chain joins TRBV5-5 to TRBJ1-2; D is uncertain. The germline V gene encodes CDR1 SGHKS and CDR2 YYEKEE (reference sequence). Trimming shortened V by 4 bases and J by 8 bases, and 18 bases separated the two germline ends. The CDR3 sequence is 14 residues long. The CDR3 sequence is CASSLWNLEDGYTF. The CDR3, as DNA: TGTGCCAGCAGCCTGTGGAACTTAGAAGACGGCTACACCTTC. The variable domain in full, completed from reference TRBV5-5 and TRBJ1-2, reads DAGVTQSPTHLIKTRGQQVTLRCSPISGHKSVSWYQQVLGQGPQFIFQYYEKEERGRGNFPDRFSARQFPNYSSELNVNALLLGDSALYLCASSLWNLEDGYTFGSGTRLTVV.

The chain recombines TRBV7-8 with TRBJ2-3; TRBD2 agrees at 9 bases. The CDR3 loop spans 17 amino acids. Germline values: CDR1 SGHVS, CDR2 FQNEAQ. V lost 2 bases and J lost 4; bases outside the gene matches: 10. The CDR3 coding sequence is TGTGCCAGCAGCTTATCGACTAGCGGTACAGGGGCAGATACGCAGTATTTT. It translates to CASSLSTSGTGADTQYF.

A word on this clonotype: The junction and the germline gene differ at one end; a read error may be behind it. The rearrangement uses TRBV15 and TRBJ2-3, with 12 bases that match TRBD2. This CDR3 spans 21 amino acids. The germline gives CDR1 LNHNV, CDR2 YYDKDF (reference sequence). CDR3 sequence (DNA): TGTGCCACCAACAGAGATCGGGCTAGCGGGGGGGCCTTTGGGGTCACAGATACGCAGTATTTT. As protein: CATNRDRASGGAFGVTDTQYF.

The V call is TRBV5-1, the J call TRBJ1-2; maybe TRBD1 (6 bases). Deletions cut 4 bases from V and 6 bases from J, with 16 bases between. Germline-derived CDR1 and CDR2 are SGHRS and YFSETQ. This CDR3 contains 14 residues. CDR3 bases: TGCGCCAGCAGCACGCGAGGGGGACTTGATGGCTACACCTTC. It specifies CASSTRGGLDGYTF. Filled out from reference TRBV5-1 and TRBJ1-2, the complete variable domain reads KAGVTQTPRYLIKTRGQQVTLSCSPISGHRSVSWYQQTPGQGLQFLFEYFSETQRNKGNFPGRFSGRQFSNSRSEMNVSTLELGDSALYLCASSTRGGLDGYTFGSGTRLTVV.

The V and J genes are TRBV12-3 or TRBV12-4 and TRBJ2-5; D may be TRBD1 (5 bases). V was pared by 5 bases and J by 5 bases, with 15 bases between. The CDR3 extends over 14 amino acids. The CDR3 bases are TGTGCCAGCAGTGAAGGGGCAGATGGGGAGACCCAGTACTTC. It specifies CASSEGADGETQYF.

The genes are TRBV4-3 and TRBJ2-7; 7 bases fit TRBD1. The germline V gene has CDR1 LGHNA and CDR2 YSLEER. The CDR3 totals 16 residues. V lost 0 bases to trimming and J lost 2 bases; unmatched junction nucleotides: 7. The CDR3 DNA is TGCGCCAGCAGCCAAGAACCCGGGACAGAGCCCTACGAGCAGTACTTC. Translation gives CASSQEPGTEPYEQYF.

As to this clonotype: A read error is likely, as this CDR3 ends without the conserved phenylalanine or tryptophan. V gene TRBV29-1 combines with J gene TRBJ2-1, with 10 nucleotides matching TRBD2. The CDR3 is 15 residues long. V shed 3 bases, J shed 7 bases, and the junction held 9 bases outside the gene matches. Looked up from germline, CDR1 is SQVTM and CDR2 is ANQGSEA. The CDR3 reads CSVDWLAGVRNEQFL. In nucleotides, the CDR3 is TGCAGCGTTGATTGGCTAGCGGGAGTAAGGAATGAGCAGTTCCTC.

The chain uses TRBV5-4 and TRBJ2-4; weak D call: TRBD2 (5 bases). Trimming cost V 6 bases and J 6 bases, with 16 bases left between them. Looked up from germline, CDR1 is SGHNT and CDR2 is YYREEE (reference sequence). This CDR3 comprises 14 residues. CDR3 sequence reads: CASTVDGDGNIQYF. The CDR3 bases are TGTGCCAGCACCGTAGACGGGGATGGAAACATTCAGTACTTC.

This clonotype was detected ten times or more. The rearrangement uses TRBV7-2 and TRBJ1-6; D is ambiguous. The V gene's germline CDR1 is SGHTA and CDR2 FQGNSA. Trimming took off 3 bases at V and 11 bases at J, with 11 bases between the two ends. The CDR3 length is 13 residues. The CDR3: CASSFRGSAPLHF. For the CDR3, the DNA is TGTGCCAGCAGCTTTCGGGGTTCGGCACCCCTCCACTTT.

There are many counts of this clonotype. The rearrangement links TRBV6-2 or TRBV6-3 to TRBJ2-7; no clear D. Trimming left V 10 bases short and J 4 bases short, with 11 bases between. Germline V gives CDR1 MNHEY, CDR2 SVGEGT. The CDR3 contains 11 residues. The CDR3 loop is CATFDHYEQYF. The CDR3 DNA reads TGTGCCACCTTCGACCATTACGAGCAGTACTTC.

Turning to this clonotype: Germline and junction disagree at one end, which may indicate a read error. The chain recombines TRBV5-1 with TRBJ1-1, with D possibly matching TRBD1 (5 bases). CDR3 size: 14 residues. Germline V CDR1 and CDR2: SGHRS, YFSETQ. CDR3 loop: CASSPEQGGTEAFF. DNA for the CDR3: TGCGCCAGCAGCCCGGAGCAGGGAGGCACTGAGGCTTTCTTT.